The text below deals with one TCR beta chain. Its antigen is not identified. Profiled with immunoSEQ multiplex PCR; TCRdb holds only in-frame clones, not every one. This sample carries 80,000 to 130,000 clones, more than 85% of them seen once, and the ten largest clones take about 2.6%. These data belong to a study of siplizumab effects on memory and regulatory T cells. Study outcomes and limitations: Where siplizumab was present, mappable alloreactive CD4+ clones averaged around 69% Treg-derived, compared with less than 35% in controls. An assignable phenotype, naive or memory, was missing from roughly 78-96% of proliferating CD4+ or CD8+ clones. In unstimulated cells, naive T cells appeared more diverse than memory T cells and seemed major alloresponse contributors. Whether proliferating Tregs in siplizumab cultures suppress was not functionally confirmed.

This CDR3 is built from 14 residues. V gave up 4 bases and J gave up 1 base, with 11 bases separating them. CDR1 is LNHDA and CDR2 is SQIVND in the germline V gene (reference sequence). This chain links TRBV19 with TRBJ2-7; perhaps TRBD2 as D (6 bases). The source of this sequence is a human donor in good health. Some clones in this sample may be carry-over from other donors' samples. Sequenced: CD4+ T cells sorted from blood. The CDR3 nucleotides read TGTGCCAGTAGTAAGATGGAGGGGTCCTACGAGCAGTACTTC. The encoded protein is CASSKMEGSYEQYF.